This is a list of T cell receptor beta chains from one sample in a study of shared clonotypes between healthy human individuals. The repertoire was sequenced with immunoSEQ multiplex PCR; TCRdb's copy has only in-frame clones and lacks some. Here the sample spans a few hundred thousand clones, 80% to 90% being singletons. What was sequenced was memory CD8+ T cells sorted from blood. Every receptor here comes from a man younger than 30 in good health. CDR3s include the opening cysteine and the closing phenylalanine or tryptophan. Each record gives: clone size, V gene, J gene, D gene, CDR3 DNA, CDR3 protein. D genes are given only for firm matches. Size values are once, few and many counts, or a class for expanded clones, and some rows have none.

clone_size: .; v_call: TRBV4-1; j_call: TRBJ1-5; d_call: .; cdr3_nt: TGCGCCAGCAGCCTCCGACAGGCCAATCAGCCCCAGCATTTT; cdr3_aa: CASSLRQANQPQHF
clone_size: once; v_call: TRBV6-5; j_call: TRBJ2-7; d_call: .; cdr3_nt: TGTGCCAGCAGTGAGGAGGGTAACGAGCAGTACTTC; cdr3_aa: CASSEEGNEQYF
clone_size: .; v_call: TRBV5-1; j_call: TRBJ2-7; d_call: TRBD1; cdr3_nt: TGCGCCAGCAGCTTGGGGGACAGGACATTCGAGCAGTACTTC; cdr3_aa: CASSLGDRTFEQYF
clone_size: .; v_call: TRBV6-5; j_call: TRBJ2-5; d_call: TRBD1; cdr3_nt: TGTGCCAGCAGTTGGGGACAGGGGCTTGTGGAGACCCAGTACTTC; cdr3_aa: CASSWGQGLVETQYF
clone_size: .; v_call: TRBV6-5; j_call: TRBJ2-5; d_call: .; cdr3_nt: TGTGCCAGCAGCCCCTTGGGGGGCTACGAGACCCAGTACTTC; cdr3_aa: CASSPLGGYETQYF
clone_size: .; v_call: TRBV6-1; j_call: TRBJ2-1; d_call: TRBD2; cdr3_nt: TGTGCCAGCAGTGAAGGACTAGCGAGGGGTGAGCAGTTCTTC; cdr3_aa: CASSEGLARGEQFF
clone_size: .; v_call: TRBV7-8; j_call: TRBJ2-5; d_call: .; cdr3_nt: TGTGCCAGCAGCCCAACCACGAGCGCAGAGACCCAGTACTTC; cdr3_aa: CASSPTTSAETQYF
clone_size: many; v_call: TRBV9; j_call: TRBJ2-1; d_call: .; cdr3_nt: TGTGCCAGCAGCGTAGATCAGGAGGGATACAATGAGCAGTTCTTC; cdr3_aa: CASSVDQEGYNEQFF
clone_size: .; v_call: TRBV5-4; j_call: TRBJ1-5; d_call: TRBD1; cdr3_nt: TGTGCCAGCAGCTTGAGGACAGGGAGGGATGATAATCAGCCCCAGCATTTT; cdr3_aa: CASSLRTGRDDNQPQHF
clone_size: once; v_call: TRBV7-9; j_call: TRBJ2-5; d_call: TRBD1; cdr3_nt: TGTGCCAGCAGCTTAAAAGGACAGGGCCAAGAGACCCAGTACTTC; cdr3_aa: CASSLKGQGQETQYF
clone_size: .; v_call: TRBV18; j_call: TRBJ2-5; d_call: .; cdr3_nt: TGTGCCAGCTCACCACCGGAAGGATGGGGTGAGACCCAGTACTTC; cdr3_aa: CASSPPEGWGETQYF
clone_size: .; v_call: TRBV18; j_call: TRBJ2-5; d_call: .; cdr3_nt: TGTGCCAGCTCACCTGAATACCAAGAGACCCAGTACTTC; cdr3_aa: CASSPEYQETQYF